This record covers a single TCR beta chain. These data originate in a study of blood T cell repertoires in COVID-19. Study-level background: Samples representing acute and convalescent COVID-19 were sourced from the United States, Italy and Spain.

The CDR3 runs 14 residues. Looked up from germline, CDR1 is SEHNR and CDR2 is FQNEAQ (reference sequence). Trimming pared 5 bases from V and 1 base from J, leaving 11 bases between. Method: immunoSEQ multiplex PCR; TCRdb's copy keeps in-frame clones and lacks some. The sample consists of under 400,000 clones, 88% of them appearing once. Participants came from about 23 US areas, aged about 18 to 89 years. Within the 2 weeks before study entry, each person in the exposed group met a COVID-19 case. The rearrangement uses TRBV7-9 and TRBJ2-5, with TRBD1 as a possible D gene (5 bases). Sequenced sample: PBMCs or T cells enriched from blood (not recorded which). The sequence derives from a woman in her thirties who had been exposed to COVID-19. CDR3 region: CASSRGDSQETQYF. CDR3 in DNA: TGTGCCAGCAGCCGTGGAGACAGCCAAGAGACCCAGTACTTC.